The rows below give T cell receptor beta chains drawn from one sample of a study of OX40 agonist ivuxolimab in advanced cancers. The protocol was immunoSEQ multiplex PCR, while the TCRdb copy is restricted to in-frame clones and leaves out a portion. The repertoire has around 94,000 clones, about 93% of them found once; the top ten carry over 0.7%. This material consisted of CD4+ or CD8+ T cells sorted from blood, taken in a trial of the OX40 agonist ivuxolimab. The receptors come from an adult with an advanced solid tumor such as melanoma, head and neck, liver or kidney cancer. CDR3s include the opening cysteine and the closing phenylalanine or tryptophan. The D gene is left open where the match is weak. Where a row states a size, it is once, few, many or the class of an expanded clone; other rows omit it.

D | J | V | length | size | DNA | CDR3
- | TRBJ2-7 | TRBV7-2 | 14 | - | TGTGCCAGCAGCGGCGACTGGGTCCGGTACGAGCAGTACTTC | CASSGDWVRYEQYF
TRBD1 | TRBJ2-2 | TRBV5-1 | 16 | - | TGCGCCAGCAGCATCAACAGGGGGACGAACACCGGGGAGCTGTTTTTT | CASSINRGTNTGELFF
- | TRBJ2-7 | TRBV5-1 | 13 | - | TGCGCCAGCAGCTTAGGTGGGGGCCACGAGCAGTACTTC | CASSLGGGHEQYF
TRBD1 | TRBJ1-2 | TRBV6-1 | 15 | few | TGTGCCAGCAGTGAAGCGACCGGGACAGACTATGGCTACACCTTC | CASSEATGTDYGYTF
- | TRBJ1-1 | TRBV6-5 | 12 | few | TGTGCCAGCAGTTACGGGGGGACCCAAGCTTTCTTT | CASSYGGTQAFF
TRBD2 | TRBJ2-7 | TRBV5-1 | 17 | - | TGCGCCAGCAGCATCGGGACTAGCGGGAGTTCCAGATACGAGCAGTACTTC | CASSIGTSGSSRYEQYF
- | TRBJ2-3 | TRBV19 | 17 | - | TGTGCCAGTAGCAATTCCCCGAGACCAGGGGTCACAGATACGCAGTATTTT | CASSNSPRPGVTDTQYF
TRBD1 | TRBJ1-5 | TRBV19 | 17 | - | TGTGCCAGTAGTCTCCCGACCGGGACAGGGCGTCATCAGCCCCAGCATTTT | CASSLPTGTGRHQPQHF
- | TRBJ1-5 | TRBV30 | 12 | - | TGTGCCTGGAGTAGTGAGTTCCAGCCCCAGCATTTT | CAWSSEFQPQHF
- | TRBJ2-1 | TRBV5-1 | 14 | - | TGCGCCAGCAGGGTTGCTAACTCCTACAATGAGCAGTTCTTC | CASRVANSYNEQFF
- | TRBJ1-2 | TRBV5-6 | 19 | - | TGTGCCAGCAGCTACACTTATCTTTACCAACTTACTCGGAACTATGGCTACACCTTC | CASSYTYLYQLTRNYGYTF
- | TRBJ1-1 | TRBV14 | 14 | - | TGTGCCAGCAGCCAATACAGGTCGAACACTGAAGCTTTCTTT | CASSQYRSNTEAFF
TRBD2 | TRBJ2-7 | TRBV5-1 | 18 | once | TGCGCCAGCAGCTACACTGGACTAGCGGGAATAAGGTCCTACGAGCAGTACTTC | CASSYTGLAGIRSYEQYF
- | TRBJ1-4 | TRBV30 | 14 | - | TGTGCCTGGAGTGTACGCGGCCCAGATGAAAAACTGTTTTTT | CAWSVRGPDEKLFF
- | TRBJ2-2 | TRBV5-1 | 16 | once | TGCGCCAGCAGCTTGGATGGCAGCTGGAACACCGGGGAGCTGTTTTTT | CASSLDGSWNTGELFF
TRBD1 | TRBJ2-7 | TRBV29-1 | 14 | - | TGCAGCGTTGGGAGGACAGGAAGCTCCTACGAGCAGTACTTC | CSVGRTGSSYEQYF
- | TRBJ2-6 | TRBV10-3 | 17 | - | TGTGCCATCAGGTCGACAGTTTTCCGTTCTGGGGCCAACGTCCTGACTTTC | CAIRSTVFRSGANVLTF